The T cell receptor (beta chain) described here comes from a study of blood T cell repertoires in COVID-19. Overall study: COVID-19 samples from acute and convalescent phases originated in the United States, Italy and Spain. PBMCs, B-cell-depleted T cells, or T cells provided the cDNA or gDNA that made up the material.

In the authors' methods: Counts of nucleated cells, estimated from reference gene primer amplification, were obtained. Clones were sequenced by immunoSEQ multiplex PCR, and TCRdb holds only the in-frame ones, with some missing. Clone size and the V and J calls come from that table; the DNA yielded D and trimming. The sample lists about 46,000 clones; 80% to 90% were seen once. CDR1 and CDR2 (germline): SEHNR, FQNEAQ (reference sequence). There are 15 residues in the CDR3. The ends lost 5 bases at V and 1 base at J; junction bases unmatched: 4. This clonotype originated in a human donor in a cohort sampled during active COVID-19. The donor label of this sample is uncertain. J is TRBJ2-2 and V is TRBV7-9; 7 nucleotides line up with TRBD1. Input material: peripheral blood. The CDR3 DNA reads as TGTGCCAGCAGCCAGGGGGTACTGAACACCGGGGAGCTGTTTTTT. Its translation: CASSQGVLNTGELFF. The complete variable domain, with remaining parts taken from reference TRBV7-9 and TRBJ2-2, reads DTGVSQNPRHKITKRGQNVTFRCDPISEHNRLYWYRQTLGQGPEFLTYFQNEAQLEKSRLLSDRFSAERPKGSFSTLEIQRTEQGDSAMYLCASSQGVLNTGELFFGEGSRLTVL.